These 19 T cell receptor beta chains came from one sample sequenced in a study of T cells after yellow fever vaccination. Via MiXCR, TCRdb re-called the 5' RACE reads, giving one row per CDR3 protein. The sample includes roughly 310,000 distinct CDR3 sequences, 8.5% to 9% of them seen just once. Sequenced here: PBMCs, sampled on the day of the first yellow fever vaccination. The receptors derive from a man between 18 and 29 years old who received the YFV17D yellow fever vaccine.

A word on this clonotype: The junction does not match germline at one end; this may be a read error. In DNA, the CDR3 is TGTGCCAGCAGCTTAGCCGACTGTTTT. It yields the protein CASSLADCF. V gene TRBV7-2 combines with J gene TRBJ2-3; D gene unclear. The CDR3 sequence is 9 residues long. CDR1 SGHTA and CDR2 FQGNSA come from the germline V gene.

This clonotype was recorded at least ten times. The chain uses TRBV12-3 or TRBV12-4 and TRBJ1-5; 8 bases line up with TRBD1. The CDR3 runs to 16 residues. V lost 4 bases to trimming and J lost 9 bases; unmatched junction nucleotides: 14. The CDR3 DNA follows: TGTGCCAGCAGTTACCCGGTCGGACAGGGAGTGGGGCCCCAGCATTTT. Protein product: CASSYPVGQGVGPQHF.

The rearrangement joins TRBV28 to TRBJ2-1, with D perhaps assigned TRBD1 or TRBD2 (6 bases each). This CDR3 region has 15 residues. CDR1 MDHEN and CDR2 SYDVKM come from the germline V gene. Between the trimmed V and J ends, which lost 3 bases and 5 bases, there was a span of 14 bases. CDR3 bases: TGTGCCAGCAGTTTGGTAGGGGGGCTCAACAATGAGCAGTTCTTC. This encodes CASSLVGGLNNEQFF.

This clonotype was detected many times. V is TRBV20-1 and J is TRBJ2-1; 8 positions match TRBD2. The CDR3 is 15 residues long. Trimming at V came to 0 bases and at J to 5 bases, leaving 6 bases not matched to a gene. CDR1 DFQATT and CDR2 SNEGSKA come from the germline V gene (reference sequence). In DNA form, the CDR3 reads TGCAGTGCTAGAGAGACGGGGGGGAGGGACAATGAGCAGTTCTTC. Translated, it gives CSARETGGRDNEQFF.

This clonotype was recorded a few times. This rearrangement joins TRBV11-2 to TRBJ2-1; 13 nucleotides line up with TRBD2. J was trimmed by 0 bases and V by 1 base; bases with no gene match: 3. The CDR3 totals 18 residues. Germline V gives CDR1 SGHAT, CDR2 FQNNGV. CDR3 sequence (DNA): TGTGCCAGCAGCTTAGGACTAGCGGGGGGAAGCTCCTACAATGAGCAGTTCTTC. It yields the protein CASSLGLAGGSSYNEQFF.

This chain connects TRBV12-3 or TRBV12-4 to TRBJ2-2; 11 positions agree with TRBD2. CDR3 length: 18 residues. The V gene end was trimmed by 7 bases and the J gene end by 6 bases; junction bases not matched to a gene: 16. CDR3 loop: CASTSRGLAVIRPGELFF. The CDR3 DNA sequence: TGTGCCAGCACCTCGAGGGGACTAGCGGTTATTCGGCCCGGGGAGCTGTTTTTT.

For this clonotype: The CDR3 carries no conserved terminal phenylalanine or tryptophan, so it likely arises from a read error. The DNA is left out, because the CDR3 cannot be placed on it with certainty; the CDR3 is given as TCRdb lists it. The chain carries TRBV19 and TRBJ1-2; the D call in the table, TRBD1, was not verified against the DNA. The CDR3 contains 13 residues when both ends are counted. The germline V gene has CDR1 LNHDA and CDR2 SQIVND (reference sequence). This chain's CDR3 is CASSTAIGAPVGL.

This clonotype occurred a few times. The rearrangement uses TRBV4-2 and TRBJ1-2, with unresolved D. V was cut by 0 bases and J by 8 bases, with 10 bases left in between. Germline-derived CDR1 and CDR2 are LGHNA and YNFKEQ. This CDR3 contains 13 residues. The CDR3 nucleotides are TGTGCCAGCAGCCAAGATTTGCAAGTAGGCTACACCTTC. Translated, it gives CASSQDLQVGYTF.

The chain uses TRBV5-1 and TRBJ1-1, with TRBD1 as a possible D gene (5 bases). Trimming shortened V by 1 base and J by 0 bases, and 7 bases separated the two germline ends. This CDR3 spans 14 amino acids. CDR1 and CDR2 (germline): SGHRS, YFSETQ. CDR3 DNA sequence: TGCGCCAGCAGCTTGTGGGACGTGAACACTGAAGCTTTCTTT. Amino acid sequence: CASSLWDVNTEAFF. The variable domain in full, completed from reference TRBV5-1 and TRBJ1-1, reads KAGVTQTPRYLIKTRGQQVTLSCSPISGHRSVSWYQQTPGQGLQFLFEYFSETQRNKGNFPGRFSGRQFSNSRSEMNVSTLELGDSALYLCASSLWDVNTEAFFGQGTRLTVV.

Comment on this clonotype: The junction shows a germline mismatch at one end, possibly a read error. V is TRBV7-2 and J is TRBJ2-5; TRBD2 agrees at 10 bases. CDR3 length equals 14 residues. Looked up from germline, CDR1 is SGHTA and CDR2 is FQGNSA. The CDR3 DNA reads TGTGCCAGCAGCATAGCGGGGGGACAAGAGACCCAGTACTTC. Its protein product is CASSIAGGQETQYF.

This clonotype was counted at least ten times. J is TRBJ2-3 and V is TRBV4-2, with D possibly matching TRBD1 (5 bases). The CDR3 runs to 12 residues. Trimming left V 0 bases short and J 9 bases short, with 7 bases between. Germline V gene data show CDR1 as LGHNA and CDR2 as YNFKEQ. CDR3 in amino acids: CASSQEKGTQYF. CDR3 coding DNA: TGTGCCAGCAGCCAAGAAAAGGGGACGCAGTATTTT.

As DNA, the CDR3 is TGTGCCAGCAGCCCTATGACAGGGTTCGGGGAGCTGTTTTTT. Residues: CASSPMTGFGELFF. The V gene is TRBV7-3, the J gene TRBJ2-2; 7 bases fit TRBD1. Germline values: CDR1 SGHTA, CDR2 FQGTGA. Trimming cost V 5 bases and J 7 bases; bases outside gene matches: 7. The CDR3 extends over 14 amino acids.

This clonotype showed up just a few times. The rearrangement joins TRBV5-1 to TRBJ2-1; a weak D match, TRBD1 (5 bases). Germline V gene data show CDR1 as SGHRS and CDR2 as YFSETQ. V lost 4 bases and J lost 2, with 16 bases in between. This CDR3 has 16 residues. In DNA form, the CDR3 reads TGCGCCAGCAGCGGCCCGGCGCAGGGCACCTACAATGAGCAGTTCTTC. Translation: CASSGPAQGTYNEQFF.

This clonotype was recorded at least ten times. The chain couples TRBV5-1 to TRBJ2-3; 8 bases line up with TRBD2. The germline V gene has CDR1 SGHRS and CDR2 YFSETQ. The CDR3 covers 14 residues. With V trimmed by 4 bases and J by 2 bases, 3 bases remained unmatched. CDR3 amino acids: CASSVAGITDTQYF. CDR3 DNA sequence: TGCGCCAGCAGCGTAGCGGGGATCACAGATACGCAGTATTTT.

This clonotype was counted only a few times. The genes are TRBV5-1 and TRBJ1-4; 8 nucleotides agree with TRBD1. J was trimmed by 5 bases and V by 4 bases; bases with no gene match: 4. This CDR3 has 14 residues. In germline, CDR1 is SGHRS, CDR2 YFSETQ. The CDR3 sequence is CASSTGTGNEKLFF. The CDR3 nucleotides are TGCGCCAGCAGCACCGGGACAGGAAATGAAAAACTGTTTTTT.

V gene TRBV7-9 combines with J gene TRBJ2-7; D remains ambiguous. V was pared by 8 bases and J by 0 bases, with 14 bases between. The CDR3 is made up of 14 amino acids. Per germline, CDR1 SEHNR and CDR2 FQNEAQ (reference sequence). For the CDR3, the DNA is TGTGCCAGCGCCCTCTCTGCAGTCTCCTACGAGCAGTACTTC. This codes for CASALSAVSYEQYF.

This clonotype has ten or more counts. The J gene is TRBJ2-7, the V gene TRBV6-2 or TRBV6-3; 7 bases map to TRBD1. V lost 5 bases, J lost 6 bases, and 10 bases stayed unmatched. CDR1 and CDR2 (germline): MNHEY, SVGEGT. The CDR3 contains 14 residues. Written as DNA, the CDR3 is TGTGCCAGCAGTCGGCTGACAGGGATTCGCGAGCAGTACGTC. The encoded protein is CASSRLTGIREQYV.

CDR3 nucleotides: TGCGCCAGCAGCCAAGATCACCCTAGCGGGAGCTACGAGCAGTACGTC. Amino acids: CASSQDHPSGSYEQYV. The J gene is TRBJ2-7, the V gene TRBV4-1; 10 bases are a match to TRBD2. CDR1 is MGHRA, CDR2 YSYEKL, per germline. This CDR3 comprises 16 residues. V lost 0 bases and J lost 3; bases outside the gene matches: 5.

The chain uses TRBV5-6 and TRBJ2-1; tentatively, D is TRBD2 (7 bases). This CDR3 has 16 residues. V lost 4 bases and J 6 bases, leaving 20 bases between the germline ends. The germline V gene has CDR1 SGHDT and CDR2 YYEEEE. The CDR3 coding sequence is TGTGCCAGCAGCGGGGGGGCCCTAGCTTTGGGCAATGAGCAGTTCTTC. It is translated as CASSGGALALGNEQFF.